This T cell receptor beta chain emerged from a study of shared clonotypes between healthy human individuals. Of note for this clone: Its cognate antigen is unknown.

Broader study findings: On the whole, naive subsets had larger estimated richness than memory subsets had.

Assay: immunoSEQ multiplex PCR; the TCRdb copy retains only in-frame clones and omits some. The repertoire holds some 2,100,000 clones, with around 95% as singletons. The CDR3 has 12 residues. V lost 7 bases, J lost 5 bases, and 3 bases stayed unmatched. The V gene's germline CDR1 is MDHEN and CDR2 SYDVKM. The source is a man in his late teens or twenties in good health. V usage is TRBV28 and J usage is TRBJ2-7; 9 nucleotides agree with TRBD1. The specimen was naive CD4+ T cells sorted from blood. Subset denoted: CD45RA+ positively selected. The CDR3 DNA sequence: TGTGCCAGCACCACAGGGGGCCACGAGCAGTACTTC. As protein: CASTTGGHEQYF.